The clone carrying this T cell receptor (beta chain) was recorded once. The junction shows a germline mismatch at one end, possibly a read error. The data are from a study of blood T cells in healthy people across ages. For every donor, a draw yielded 8.5 to 10 milliliters of peripheral blood. The CDR3 extends over 18 amino acids. Germline V gene lookup returns CDR1 SNHLY and CDR2 FYNNEI. Using a J-beta primer mix together with a sample-barcoded 5' primer, a second PCR was run for roughly 6 to 11 cycles. The template-switch adaptor was a 5' adaptor with 12 random nucleotides. It tagged each cDNA molecule. TCRdb itself ran the 5' RACE reads through MiXCR, one entry per CDR3 protein. The sample has roughly 800,000 distinct CDR3 sequences, under 40% seen once.

The sample taken for sequencing was blood. The receptor was derived from a man younger than 30 in good health. The rearrangement uses TRBV2 and TRBJ2-3; 7 positions agree with TRBD1. The CDR3 reads CTSSVYAQTGTITDTQYF. The CDR3 nucleotides read TGTACCAGCAGCGTTTACGCTCAGACAGGGACCATCACAGATACGCAGTATTTT.